The rows below give T cell receptor beta chains drawn from one sample of a study of blood T cell repertoires in COVID-19. The repertoire was sequenced with immunoSEQ multiplex PCR; TCRdb's copy has only in-frame clones and lacks some. Of 200,000 to 250,000 clones listed, approximately 87% are singletons. The sequencing sample was made of peripheral blood. These receptor sequences come from a woman aged 70-85 years with active or convalescent COVID-19. CDR3s include the opening cysteine and the closing phenylalanine or tryptophan. The order of the fields is J gene, clone size, D gene, CDR3 length, V gene, CDR3 DNA, CDR3 protein. The D gene is left open where the match is weak. Only some rows state a clone size, as once, few, many or a class for expanded clones.

TRBJ1-5 - - 16 TRBV27 TGTGCCAGCTCCCCTTGGGGAGAAGGGAACGGTCAGCCCCAGCATTTT CASSPWGEGNGQPQHF
TRBJ2-7 - - 13 TRBV10-3 TGTGCCATCAGTGAGGGGAGTTCCTACGAGCAGTACTTC CAISEGSSYEQYF
TRBJ1-5 - TRBD1 14 TRBV6-5 TGTGCCAGCAGCCAGGGGGCGGGCAATCAGCCCCAGCATTTT CASSQGAGNQPQHF
TRBJ1-3 - TRBD1 15 TRBV15 TGTGCCACCAGCTCCAGGGGGCGGACTGGAAACACCATATATTTT CATSSRGRTGNTIYF
TRBJ1-2 - TRBD1 14 TRBV3-1/TRBV3-2 TGTGCCAGCAGCCTTTCAGGGGGCGGCTATGGCTACACCTTC CASSLSGGGYGYTF
TRBJ2-2 few - 15 TRBV7-2 TGTGCCAGCAGTTGGAGGGGAGAGGCCACCGGGGAGCTGTTTTTT CASSWRGEATGELFF
TRBJ1-1 - - 13 TRBV30 TGTGCCTGGGGAGGAGTGGGAGGCACTGAAGCTTTCTTT CAWGGVGGTEAFF
TRBJ2-7 - - 12 TRBV2 TGTGCCAGCAGCCTAAGCTTCTACGAGCAGTACTTC CASSLSFYEQYF
TRBJ1-2 - TRBD1 15 TRBV10-3 TGTGCCATCAGTGAAACGGACAGGGGGCAGGATGGCTACACCTTC CAISETDRGQDGYTF
TRBJ2-5 - TRBD2 15 TRBV2 TGTGCCAGCAGTATCTTAGGGACTAGAGAAGAGACCCAGTACTTC CASSILGTREETQYF
TRBJ2-3 - TRBD2 19 TRBV11-3 TGTGCCAGCAGCTCCGGCGGTGGGTCTAGCGGGGGATACACAGATACGCAGTATTTT CASSSGGGSSGGYTDTQYF
TRBJ2-7 - - 13 TRBV10-2 TGCGCCAGCAGTGTTCCTCCCTCCTACGAGCAGTACTTC CASSVPPSYEQYF
TRBJ1-2 - TRBD1 13 TRBV19 TGTGCCAGTAAAGGGGACAGGGCCATAGGCTACACCTTC CASKGDRAIGYTF